The rows below give T cell receptor beta chains drawn from one sample of a study of T cell changes during pregnancy in multiple sclerosis. Profiled with immunoSEQ multiplex PCR; TCRdb holds only in-frame clones, not every one. This repertoire shows around 80,000 clones, about 92% found once; its top ten account for about 2.5%. Material: peripheral blood, obtained before pregnancy. These receptors all come from a female donor with multiple sclerosis, enrolled in a pregnancy study. Each CDR3 is given with its conserved first and last residue. Fields, in order: J gene, clone size, D gene, V gene, CDR3 DNA, CDR3 protein. The D gene is left open where the match is weak. Clone size is not always given. Where it is, it says once, few, many or a class for expanded clones.

TRBJ2-1	NA	TRBD1	TRBV6-1	TGTGCCAGCAGTGAAGCCAGCGGGACAGGGGCCTACAATGAGCAGTTCTTC	CASSEASGTGAYNEQFF
TRBJ2-1	NA	TRBD1	TRBV7-9	TGTGCCAGCAGCTTAGTTGGGACAGGGCCGTACAATGAGCAGTTCTTC	CASSLVGTGPYNEQFF
TRBJ2-7	NA	NA	TRBV28	TGTGCCAGCAGTTTGAGCGGGTCCGCCCCCTGGGAGCAGTACTTC	CASSLSGSAPWEQYF
TRBJ1-2	NA	NA	TRBV28	TGTGCCAGCAGTTTAAGCCTTAGAGGAGTCTATGGCTACACCTTC	CASSLSLRGVYGYTF
TRBJ2-1	NA	NA	TRBV10-3	TGTGCCATCAATCCGGGACTCGGCTACAATGAGCAGTTCTTC	CAINPGLGYNEQFF
TRBJ1-3	NA	TRBD1	TRBV7-8	TGTGCCAGCAGACGAGGGACAGGCCTAATAAACACCATATATTTT	CASRRGTGLINTIYF
TRBJ2-2	NA	NA	TRBV29-1	TGCAGCGTTGAGGGGAGGACCGGGGAGCTGTTTTTT	CSVEGRTGELFF
TRBJ2-7	NA	NA	TRBV16	TGTGCCAGCAGCCTCTACGGACAGTCCTACGAGCAGTACTTC	CASSLYGQSYEQYF
TRBJ2-1	NA	TRBD2	TRBV9	TGTGCCAGCAGCGTTCCACTAGCGGGAGGGGTTGATGAGCAGTTCTTC	CASSVPLAGGVDEQFF
TRBJ2-1	NA	TRBD1	TRBV28	TGTGCCAGCAGTTTACGGACAGGGGCCGGGAATGAGCAGTTCTTC	CASSLRTGAGNEQFF
TRBJ1-2	NA	NA	TRBV4-2	TGTGCCAGCAGCCAAGACAGGGTCTCGAACTATGGCTACACCTTC	CASSQDRVSNYGYTF
TRBJ1-5	NA	NA	TRBV28	TGTGCCAGCAGTGCTGCAGGATTACGCAATCAGCCCCAGCATTTT	CASSAAGLRNQPQHF
TRBJ1-2	NA	TRBD1	TRBV27	TGTGCCAGCAGGGAAAACGCCGGGACAGGGAGATATGGCTACACCTTC	CASRENAGTGRYGYTF
TRBJ1-1	NA	TRBD1	TRBV28	TGTGCCAGCAGGGTGGACAGGGTAAGGAATGAAGCTTTCTTT	CASRVDRVRNEAFF
TRBJ1-1	NA	NA	TRBV7-9	TGTGCCAGCACCCTAGGGGGTAGGGGAAACACTGAAGCTTTCTTT	CASTLGGRGNTEAFF
TRBJ2-1	NA	NA	TRBV4-3	TGCGCCAGCAGCCAAGAGGCCCCGGGAGAAGCTCCCCCCTACAATGAGCAGTTCTTC	CASSQEAPGEAPPYNEQFF
TRBJ2-3	once	NA	TRBV28	TGTGCCAGCAGTTTTGGAGGGGTCAGCACAGATACGCAGTATTTT	CASSFGGVSTDTQYF
TRBJ2-2	NA	NA	TRBV7-3	TGTGCCAGCAGCTCGGAGGGGATCGGGGAGCTGTTTTTT	CASSSEGIGELFF
TRBJ2-7	NA	TRBD2	TRBV7-6	TGTGCCAGCAGCTTAGAGCCTAGCGGGAGTAGTGAGCAGTACTTC	CASSLEPSGSSEQYF
TRBJ1-5	NA	NA	TRBV6-1	TGTGCCAGCAGTGAAGATCGTTGGGGCGGAAGCAATCAGCCCCAGCATTTT	CASSEDRWGGSNQPQHF
TRBJ1-2	NA	NA	TRBV19	TGTGCCAGTAAGGGACAAAGGAGGATAGCTGGCTACACCTTC	CASKGQRRIAGYTF
TRBJ2-3	NA	TRBD2	TRBV14	TGTGCCAGCTTAGCGGGAGGCCCGGATACGCAGTATTTT	CASLAGGPDTQYF
TRBJ1-1	once	NA	TRBV19	TGTGCCAGTAGTATCGGGGGGGGGAACACTGAAGCTTTCTTT	CASSIGGGNTEAFF
TRBJ1-1	NA	TRBD1	TRBV19	TGTGCCTCACAACCACAGGGGGGCGGGGGCACTGAAGCTTTCTTT	CASQPQGGGGTEAFF
TRBJ2-5	NA	TRBD2	TRBV5-4	TGTGCCAGCAGCCCCGGGGGGGGGCTAGCGGGCCGGGAGACCCAGTACTTC	CASSPGGGLAGRETQYF
TRBJ1-4	NA	NA	TRBV6-1	TGTGCCAGCAGTGAAGCAGGAGGCGGCAGGGGAACTGAAAAACTGTTTTTT	CASSEAGGGRGTEKLFF